Listed here is a single T cell receptor beta chain. Its specificity is unknown. Sequencing was performed with immunoSEQ multiplex PCR; in TCRdb, only in-frame clones are kept and a portion is missing. The sample carries over 250,000 clones, about 86% recorded once. Germline CDR1 WNHNN, CDR2 SYGVQD (reference sequence). Trimming cost V 0 bases and J 10 bases, with 12 bases left between them. The CDR3 consists of 13 residues. These data belong to a study of cytomegalovirus exposure and HLA in healthy donors. Study-wide background: The platform used for the 120 or so validation repertoires matched that of the approximately 670 first-cohort repertoires, a later analysis reported. Study-wide points: Cytomegalovirus status, reportedly, was diagnosed with high specificity and sensitivity by the classifier. Later, an analysis found that TCR clusters from the first cohort tended to co-occur in the 90 to 150 validation repertoires. The study put some 150 TCR beta chains on its list as cytomegalovirus-associated.

This clonotype was obtained from a woman aged 18-35 years in good health and CMV-seronegative. This rearrangement joins TRBV10-1 to TRBJ1-1, with D maybe TRBD1 (6 bases). Sequencing input: PBMCs. CDR3 loop: CASSESGGHSAFF. The CDR3 bases are TGCGCCAGCAGTGAGTCGGGGGGGCATTCAGCTTTCTTT.